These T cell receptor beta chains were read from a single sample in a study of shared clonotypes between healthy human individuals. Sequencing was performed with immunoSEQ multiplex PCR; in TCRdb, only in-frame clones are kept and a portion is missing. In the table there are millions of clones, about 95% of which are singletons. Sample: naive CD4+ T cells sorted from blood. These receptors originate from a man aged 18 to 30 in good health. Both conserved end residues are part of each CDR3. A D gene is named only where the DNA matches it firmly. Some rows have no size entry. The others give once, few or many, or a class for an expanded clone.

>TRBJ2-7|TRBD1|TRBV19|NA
TGTGCCAGTAAGGGACAGGGGAGCTACGAGCAGTACTTC
CASKGQGSYEQYF
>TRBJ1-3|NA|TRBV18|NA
TGTGCCTCCTGGGGGGCTACTGGAAACACCATATATTTT
CASWGATGNTIYF
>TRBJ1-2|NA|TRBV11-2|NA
TGTGCCAGCAGCTTAGTTACAAACTATGGCTACACCTTC
CASSLVTNYGYTF
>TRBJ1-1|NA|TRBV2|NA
TGTGCCAGCAGTTACCGACGCGGGGCGGACACTGAAGCTTTCTTT
CASSYRRGADTEAFF
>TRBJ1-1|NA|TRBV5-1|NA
TGCGCCAGCAGCCTCGGGACACATATGAACACTGAAGCTTTCTTT
CASSLGTHMNTEAFF
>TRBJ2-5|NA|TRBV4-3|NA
TGCGCCAGCAGCCAAGCTCCGGGGAGCCAAGAGACCCAGTACTTC
CASSQAPGSQETQYF
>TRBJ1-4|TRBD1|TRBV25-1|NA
TGTGCCAGCAGTGAATATACGACAGGGAGTTATGAAAAACTGTTTTTT
CASSEYTTGSYEKLFF
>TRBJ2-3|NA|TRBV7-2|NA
TGTGCCAGCAGCTGGCGAGGCCCTGTTTCCCTCACAGATACGCAGTATTTT
CASSWRGPVSLTDTQYF
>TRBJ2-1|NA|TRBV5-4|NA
TGTGCCAGCAGTGCCGAAGGAGGGACAGACTATTTCAATGAGCAGTTCTTC
CASSAEGGTDYFNEQFF
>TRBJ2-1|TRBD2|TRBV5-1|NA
TGCGCCAGCAGCTATGGAGCGGGGGTCTACAATGAGCAGTTCTTC
CASSYGAGVYNEQFF
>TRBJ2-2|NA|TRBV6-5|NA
TGTGCCAGCAGTTACTCATCGGGACGACCCACCGGGGAGCTGTTTTTT
CASSYSSGRPTGELFF
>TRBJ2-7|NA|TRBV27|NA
TGTGCCAGCTCACGGGGAGGTACCTACGAGCAGTACTTC
CASSRGGTYEQYF
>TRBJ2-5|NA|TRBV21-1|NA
TGTGCCAGCAGTCCCCCTAGACAACAGGGGGGGAATACCCAGTACTTC
CASSPPRQQGGNTQYF
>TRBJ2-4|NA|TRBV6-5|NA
TGTGCCAGCAGAACTGGGACCGGGAGTGGGTACATTCAGTACTTC
CASRTGTGSGYIQYF
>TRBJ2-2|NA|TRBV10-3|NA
TGTGCCATCAGTGAGGGGACAACCACCGGGGAGCTGTTTTTT
CAISEGTTTGELFF
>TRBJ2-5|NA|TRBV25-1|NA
TGTGCCAGCAGTGATCCCGGTGTGGAGACCCAGTACTTC
CASSDPGVETQYF
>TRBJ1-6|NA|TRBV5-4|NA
TGTGCCAGCAGCCGACGGATCGAGGGGCTTTCACCCCTCCACTTT
CASSRRIEGLSPLHF
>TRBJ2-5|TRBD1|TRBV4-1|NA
TGCGCCAGCAGCCGACCGGGACAGGGGGTGTCCCAGTACTTC
CASSRPGQGVSQYF
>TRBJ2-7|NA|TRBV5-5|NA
TGTGCCAGCAGCTTGGAACCCCCCGAGCAGTACTTC
CASSLEPPEQYF
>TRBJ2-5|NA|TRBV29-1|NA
TGCAGCGTTGTTGGTGCTCCGGGAGAGACCCAGTACTTC
CSVVGAPGETQYF
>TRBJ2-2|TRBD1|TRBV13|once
TGTGCCAGCAGCTCCGAGTGGACAGGGGGCGTTCGGAACACCGGGGAGCTGTTTTTT
CASSSEWTGGVRNTGELFF
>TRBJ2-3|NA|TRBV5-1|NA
TGCGCCAGCAGCTTCAATGGGGGAGCAGATACGCAGTATTTT
CASSFNGGADTQYF
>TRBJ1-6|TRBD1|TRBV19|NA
TGTGCCAGTAGTTTATCAGGGGGATCACCCCTCCACTTT
CASSLSGGSPLHF
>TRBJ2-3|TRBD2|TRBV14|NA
TGTGCCAGCAGCCAAGGGACTAGCGGCACAGATACGCAGTATTTT
CASSQGTSGTDTQYF
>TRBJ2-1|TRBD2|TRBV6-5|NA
TGTGCCAGCTGGAGCGGGGGGGCCGGTAATGATGAGCAGTTCTTC
CASWSGGAGNDEQFF
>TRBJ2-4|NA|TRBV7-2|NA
TGTGCCAGCAGCTTAGCAATGGGGGCGCGAGCCAAAAACATTCAGTACTTC
CASSLAMGARAKNIQYF
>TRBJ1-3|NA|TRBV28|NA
TGTGCCAGCAGTCCGGGGAGCTCTGGAAACACCATATATTTT
CASSPGSSGNTIYF
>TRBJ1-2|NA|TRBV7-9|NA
TGTGCCAGCAGCTTAGGTTTCGGGGCCTACACCTTC
CASSLGFGAYTF
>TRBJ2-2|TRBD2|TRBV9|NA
TGTGCCAGCAGCCCCGGGGGGTCCCCACTCACCGGGGAGCTGTTTTTT
CASSPGGSPLTGELFF
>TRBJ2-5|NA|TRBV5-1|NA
TGCGCCAGCAGCTTGATCGAGGGGACCCCTGGCCAGTACTTC
CASSLIEGTPGQYF
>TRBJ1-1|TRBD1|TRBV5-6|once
TGTGCCAGCAGCTTGGACAGGGGCCTGAACACTGAAGCTTTCTTT
CASSLDRGLNTEAFF
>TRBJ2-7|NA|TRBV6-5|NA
TGTGCCAGCAGCCTAGAGAGCTCCTACGAGCAGTACTTC
CASSLESSYEQYF
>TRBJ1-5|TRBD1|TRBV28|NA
TGTGCCACCAGGCGAACAGGGGGTTCTCAGCCCCAGCATTTT
CATRRTGGSQPQHF
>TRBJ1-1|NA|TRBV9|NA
TGTGCCAGCAGCGTAGTCCCAGTCTTGAACACTGAAGCTTTCTTT
CASSVVPVLNTEAFF
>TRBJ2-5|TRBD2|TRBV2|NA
TGTGCCAGCAGTATAGGACTAGCGGGGGGTCAAGAGACCCAGTACTTC
CASSIGLAGGQETQYF
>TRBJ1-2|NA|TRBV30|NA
TGTGCCTGGTCGCCAGCTGCGTGGTATGGCTACACCTTC
CAWSPAAWYGYTF